Below, 22 T cell receptor beta chains from the same sample are listed, as sequenced in a study of blood T cell repertoires in COVID-19. The table came from immunoSEQ multiplex PCR; TCRdb's copy has only in-frame clones and leaves some out. The repertoire has around 330,000 clones, about 88% of them found once; the top ten carry 2% to 3%. Input material: PBMCs or T cells enriched from blood (not recorded which). These receptors all come from a man aged 60 to 69 who had recovered from COVID-19.

The chain is built from TRBV3-1 (or the pseudogene TRBV3-2) and TRBJ1-6, with D unresolved. Trimming left V 1 base short and J 7 bases short, with 20 bases between. The V gene's germline CDR1 is LGHDT and CDR2 YNNKEL (reference sequence). The CDR3 consists of 18 residues. The CDR3 nucleotides are TGTGCCAGCAGCCAAGGCTCATTAAAAGGTGAGGCGAATTCACCCCTCCACTTT. Amino acids: CASSQGSLKGEANSPLHF.

The V call is TRBV19, the J call TRBJ2-2; the match to TRBD1 covers 9 bases. This CDR3 spans 14 amino acids. J lost 3 bases, V lost 10 bases, and 6 bases had no gene match. CDR1 and CDR2 from the germline V gene are LNHDA and SQIVND (reference sequence). The CDR3 sequence is CATSGQGHTGELFF. Here the CDR3 DNA reads TGTGCCACTTCGGGACAGGGACACACCGGGGAGCTGTTTTTT.

The chain couples TRBV6-6 to TRBJ1-5, with D maybe TRBD1 (5 bases). Germline V gene data show CDR1 as MNHNY and CDR2 as SVGAGI (reference sequence). The CDR3 totals 15 residues. The V end was cut by 0 bases, the J end by 4 bases, with 10 bases between. CDR3 nucleotides: TGTGCCAGCAGTTACTCCGGAGGGACTAATCAGCCCCAGCATTTT. Protein sequence: CASSYSGGTNQPQHF.

This clone showed up just once. The chain couples TRBV5-1 to TRBJ2-5; TRBD1 is a possible D gene (5 bases). CDR1 is SGHRS, CDR2 YFSETQ, per germline. The CDR3 extends over 14 amino acids. V was cut by 0 bases and J by 1 base, with 7 bases left in between. The CDR3 loop reads CASSLERGQETQYF. In DNA, the CDR3 is TGCGCCAGCAGCTTGGAAAGGGGCCAAGAGACCCAGTACTTC.

The V gene is TRBV18, the J gene TRBJ1-6; tentative D call: TRBD1 (5 bases). CDR1 is KGHSH, CDR2 LQKENI, per germline. The CDR3 runs to 16 residues. The V and J ends lost 2 bases and 1 base respectively, with 9 bases between them. The CDR3 sequence: CASSPSGGSYNSPLHF. Written as DNA, the CDR3 is TGTGCCAGCTCACCAAGTGGGGGGTCCTATAATTCACCCCTCCACTTT.

V and J are TRBV4-2 and TRBJ2-1; 12 positions agree with TRBD2. Trimming took 2 bases from V and 9 from J; bases not matched to a gene: 8. This CDR3 comprises 16 residues. Germline V gives CDR1 LGHNA, CDR2 YNFKEQ. The CDR3 region is CASSQQTSGSRFEQFF. In DNA, the CDR3 is TGTGCCAGCAGCCAACAGACTAGCGGGAGTCGCTTTGAGCAGTTCTTC.

About this clone itself: An end of the junction differs from the germline gene, which may be a read error. The V and J genes are TRBV7-7 and TRBJ2-5; possibly TRBD1 for D (6 bases). Germline V gene data show CDR1 as SSHAT and CDR2 as FNYEAQ (reference sequence). This CDR3 is built from 16 residues. CDR3 in DNA: TGTGCTAGCAGCCTTCGAGCCGGGACAACCTGGGAGACCCAGTACTTC. It specifies CASSLRAGTTWETQYF.

The rearrangement uses TRBV20-1 and TRBJ2-1; no clear D. Trimming pared 6 bases from V and 5 bases from J, leaving 8 bases between. The V gene's germline CDR1 is DFQATT and CDR2 SNEGSKA (reference sequence). The CDR3 spans 11 residues. CDR3 sequence (DNA): TGCAGTGCCCGAAGAGACAATGAGCAGTTCTTC. It is translated as CSARRDNEQFF.

For the CDR3, the DNA is TGTGCCAGTAGTATTCAAGGACCGGGAAACACTGAAGCTTTCTTT. Translation: CASSIQGPGNTEAFF. The rearrangement joins TRBV19 to TRBJ1-1; D is unresolved. The ends were cut back, 3 bases at V and 2 bases at J, with 13 bases in the middle. Germline loops: CDR1 LNHDA, CDR2 SQIVND (reference sequence). This CDR3 comprises 15 residues.

This sequence joins TRBV12-3 or TRBV12-4 and TRBJ1-5; D possibly corresponds to TRBD1 (5 bases). Trimming stripped 3 bases from V and 12 bases from J, with 15 bases between. This CDR3 contains 13 residues. CDR3 sequence reads: CASSFLGAFLQHF. The CDR3 region has the DNA TGTGCCAGCAGTTTTTTAGGGGCCTTTCTCCAGCATTTT.

The chain has TRBV6-2 or TRBV6-3 and TRBJ2-1; D not certain. Germline assignment: CDR1 MNHEY and CDR2 SVGEGT. V was trimmed by 2 bases and J by 9 bases, leaving 5 bases between them. The CDR3 is 11 amino acids. The DNA of the CDR3 is TGTGCCAGCAGTTACGGGCCTGAGCAGTTCTTC. It specifies CASSYGPEQFF.

The chain employs TRBV18 and TRBJ2-7; the D gene is possibly TRBD1 (6 bases). Trimming left V 4 bases short and J 3 bases short, with 16 bases between. CDR1 and CDR2 from the germline V gene are KGHSH and LQKENI. This CDR3 is 15 amino acids long. CDR3 coding DNA: TGTGCCAGCTCACTCTCCAGGGGCCAGGGCTACGAGCAGTACTTC. This gives the protein CASSLSRGQGYEQYF.

The gene calls are TRBV2 and TRBJ1-2, with 9 bases aligning to TRBD1. Germline V CDR1 and CDR2: SNHLY, FYNNEI. The CDR3 runs 14 residues. Trimming took 3 bases from V and 11 from J; bases not matched to a gene: 10. The CDR3 loop is CASSDPPGTGKYTF. Written as DNA, the CDR3 is TGTGCCAGCAGTGACCCCCCCGGGACAGGGAAGTACACCTTC.

This chain joins TRBV7-2 and TRBJ1-2; the D gene is possibly TRBD1 (6 bases). Trimming left V 0 bases short and J 14 bases short, with 16 bases between. Germline V gene lookup returns CDR1 SGHTA and CDR2 FQGNSA. The CDR3 is 13 amino acids. The CDR3 protein is CASSLAEGGRGTF. The CDR3 DNA reads TGTGCCAGCAGCTTAGCAGAGGGGGGGCGAGGAACCTTC. The variable domain in full, completed from reference TRBV7-2 and TRBJ1-2, reads GAGVSQSPSNKVTEKGKDVELRCDPISGHTALYWYRQSLGQGLEFLIYFQGNSAPDKSGLPSDRFSAERTGGSVSTLTIQRTQQEDSAVYLCASSLAEGGRGTFGSGTRLTVV.

Written as DNA, the CDR3 is TGTGCCAGCAGTTTTACAAAGAACACTGAAGCTTTCTTT. It yields the protein CASSFTKNTEAFF. The V and J genes are TRBV12-3 or TRBV12-4 and TRBJ1-1; D gene unclear. V gave up 3 bases and J gave up 1 base, with 6 bases separating them. CDR3 length: 13 amino acids.

The chain links TRBV12-3 or TRBV12-4 to TRBJ2-7; no reliable D call. The V end was cut by 8 bases, the J end by 3 bases, with 5 bases between. The CDR3 extends over 10 amino acids. The CDR3: CASSGYEQYF. The CDR3 region has the DNA TGTGCCAGCTCCGGCTACGAGCAGTACTTC.

This sequence joins TRBV4-1 and TRBJ2-7; TRBD1 matches at 12 bases. The CDR3 loop spans 19 amino acids. The germline CDR1 and CDR2 sequences are MGHRA and YSYEKL. The ends lost 1 base at V and 3 bases at J; junction bases unmatched: 13. CDR3 sequence (DNA): TGCGCCAGCAGCCAAGTCGGGACAGGGGGCGCTTTAAATTTCTACGAGCAGTACTTC. Translation gives CASSQVGTGGALNFYEQYF.

The CDR3 nucleotides are TGTGCCAGTGGACAGGGGGTATACGAGCAGTACTTC. This encodes CASGQGVYEQYF. This chain uses TRBV6-5 with TRBJ2-7, with 10 bases fitting TRBD1. The CDR3 covers 12 residues. Germline V CDR1 and CDR2: MNHEY, SVGAGI. Trimming at V came to 9 bases and at J to 4 bases, leaving 3 bases not matched to a gene.

This rearrangement joins TRBV4-1 to TRBJ2-1, with D perhaps matching TRBD2 (7 bases). Trimming took 3 bases from V and 0 from J, leaving 21 bases between them. This CDR3 is 19 amino acids long. Per the germline V gene, CDR1 is MGHRA and CDR2 is YSYEKL. The CDR3 sequence: CASSQAGASGKSSYNEQFF. The CDR3 region has the DNA TGCGCCAGCAGCCAGGCGGGGGCTAGCGGAAAAAGCTCCTACAATGAGCAGTTCTTC.

The sample holds one count of this clone. The CDR3 region is CASNPGGGTEAFF. The CDR3 DNA reads as TGTGCCAGCAATCCGGGGGGGGGTACTGAAGCTTTCTTT. The J gene is TRBJ1-1, the V gene TRBV7-2, with TRBD1 as a possible D gene (5 bases). V was shortened by 7 bases and J by 5 bases, with 14 bases between the two germline ends. The CDR3 runs 13 residues. Germline CDR1 and CDR2: SGHTA and FQGNSA.

This chain joins TRBV9 and TRBJ1-2; no clear D gene. Between the trimmed V and J ends, which lost 3 bases and 4 bases, there was a span of 16 bases. Per the germline V gene, CDR1 is SGDLS and CDR2 is YYNGEE. The CDR3 runs to 15 residues. CDR3 protein: CASSANPTFSYGYTF. CDR3 sequence (DNA): TGTGCCAGCAGCGCGAACCCGACTTTTTCCTATGGCTACACCTTC.

Of note for this clone: The identical CDR3 is also encoded by other nucleotide sequences in the sample. The chain links TRBV12-3 or TRBV12-4 to TRBJ2-2; TRBD1 is a possible D gene (6 bases). V lost 3 bases, J lost 4 bases, and 6 bases lay in between. The CDR3 spans 13 residues. The CDR3 here is CASSLGATGELFF. CDR3 DNA sequence: TGTGCCAGCAGTTTGGGGGCCACCGGGGAGCTGTTTTTT.